The present entry profiles one T cell receptor (beta chain) with its context. The data belong to a study of blood T cell repertoires in COVID-19. Sequencing was performed with immunoSEQ multiplex PCR; in TCRdb, only in-frame clones are kept and a portion is missing. The top ten clones hold 4% of a sample with 140,000 or so clones, 75% to 85% of them seen once. The germline V gene has CDR1 KGHDR and CDR2 SFDVKD. J lost 5 bases, V lost 1 base, and 19 bases had no gene match. The CDR3 covers 21 residues. The sample comprised peripheral blood. The chain has TRBV24-1 and TRBJ1-5, with 10 bases lining up with TRBD1. The receptor's source is an elderly woman with acute or convalescent COVID-19. CDR3 protein: CATSDLQMRGTGDLTDQPQHF. CDR3 in DNA: TGTGCCACCAGTGATTTACAAATGCGGGGGACAGGGGACCTTACAGATCAGCCCCAGCATTTT.